Described below is a single TCR beta chain sequence and its context. J was trimmed by 6 bases and V by 4 bases; bases with no gene match: 7. There are 14 residues in the CDR3. Germline assignment: CDR1 SGHNT and CDR2 YYREEE (reference sequence). Methods used by the authors: Reference gene primer amplification gave estimated nucleated cell counts. Data came from immunoSEQ multiplex PCR; TCRdb stores just in-frame clones and leaves some out. Clonal size and the V and J genes are those of that table, whereas D and trimming came from the DNA. Seen here are some 110,000 clones, more than 75% observed once, and the top ten hold around 5%. This sample was included in a study of blood T cell repertoires in COVID-19. Overall study: From the United States, Italy and Spain came samples of acute and convalescent COVID-19.

V usage is TRBV5-4 and J usage is TRBJ2-7, with 10 positions matching TRBD1. The sequenced sample was peripheral blood. The TCR sequence derives from a human donor in a cohort sampled during active COVID-19. CDR3 sequence (DNA): TGTGCCAGCAGCCCGACAGGGGGCGAACCCGAGCAGTACTTC. As protein: CASSPTGGEPEQYF.